This T cell receptor (beta chain) was profiled in a study of blood T cells in healthy people across ages. The V end was cut by 6 bases, the J end by 1 base, with 20 bases between. The CDR3 is 17 residues long. The germline V gene has CDR1 SGHKS and CDR2 YYEKEE (reference sequence). The authors ran a second PCR of about 6 to 11 cycles using a sample-barcoded 5' primer and a J-beta primer mix. Any given sample supplied a minimum of 3 million CDR3-containing paired-end reads. TCRdb used MiXCR to reprocess the 5' RACE reads, holding one entry per CDR3 protein. Of about 670,000 distinct CDR3 sequences detected, over 40% appear once; the ten largest clones hold about 32%. The donors, healthy Caucasians from Russia, were aged roughly 6 to 90.

The sequence was collected from an elderly man in good health. The sample was blood. This chain joins TRBV5-5 and TRBJ2-1, with D perhaps assigned TRBD1 or TRBD2 (5 bases each). The CDR3 loop reads CASTLSTGTLSYNEQFF. CDR3 nucleotide sequence: TGTGCCAGCACCCTATCGACCGGGACGCTTTCCTACAATGAGCAGTTCTTC.